The sequence of this T cell receptor (beta chain) was determined in a study of cytomegalovirus exposure and HLA in healthy donors. Germline loops: CDR1 SGHTA, CDR2 FQGTGA. This CDR3 has 14 amino acids. V lost 2 bases, J lost 7 bases, and 6 bases stayed unmatched. PCR was performed using 60 Vbeta and 13 Jbeta primers. Measured with immunoSEQ multiplex PCR; TCRdb has only the in-frame clones, and not every one. This table holds over 95,000 clones, 76% found once. Findings of the study overall: An analysis that was carried out later associated fewer than 20,000 TCR beta sequences with HLA alleles at 0.05 false discovery rate. Within an earlier analysis, most TCR beta V segments proved productive either about 87% or about 30% of the time. A later analysis showed HLA-associated TCR beta chains outstripping equally common others in clonal expansion.

This clone was observed a few times. The antigen remains undetermined. V and J are TRBV7-3 and TRBJ1-1, with 8 bases matching TRBD1. The sample taken for sequencing was PBMCs. The sequence was obtained from a middle-aged man in good health and CMV-seronegative. The CDR3 loop reads CASSLGQGANEAFF. The CDR3 DNA reads TGTGCCAGCAGCTTAGGTCAGGGGGCGAATGAAGCTTTCTTT.